The source of this T cell receptor beta chain is a study of blood T cell repertoires in COVID-19 (dated by TCRdb to the early 2020s). For the study in its entirety: The collaborator samples originated in the United States, Italy and Spain and spanned the acute and convalescent phases of COVID-19. The repertoires were released in a freely available public database meant as a resource for research on the immune response to SARS-CoV-2. The material from the prospective study consisted of cDNA or gDNA derived from T cells, B-cell-depleted T cells, or PBMCs. HLA class I and class II types, where available, came from metadata supplied by the sample provider rather than from assay-based typing. Deeply sampled blood TCRbeta repertoires from subjects exposed to, actively infected with, or recovered from COVID-19 were included in the dataset. The sample metadata nearly always contained a de-identified subject ID, COVID-19 status, age in years and sex. Samples were obtained from the ongoing ImmuneRACE study (first 160 participants) and from over 1,000 subjects provided by 6 global collaborators. What the study reported, not specific to this receptor: The quantity of clinical and demographic metadata differed by source and by participant and was supplied without curation.

Comments on this clone: The clone's antigen remains unknown. Base qualities are not at hand, and no much larger clone is one base apart.

Whole blood was collected in K2EDTA tubes by collaborating institutions according to the institutions' own protocols. For TCRbeta analysis, collaborators shipped samples as frozen whole blood, isolated PBMCs, or DNA extracted from either of those sample types. The CDR3 spans 13 residues, from the cysteine through the phenylalanine. This entry keeps only the CDR3 DNA: 39 bases, framed from base 1. TCRbeta CDR3 regions were amplified from genomic DNA by means of the immunoSEQ Assay, a bias-controlled multiplex PCR. Turning to the authors' computational methods: Nucleated cell counts per sample were estimated from amplification of reference gene primers within the assay. Sequence reads were collapsed and filtered to measure the absolute abundance of every unique TCRbeta CDR3 rearrangement. For each sample, productive Simpson clonality was calculated by taking the square root of Simpson's diversity index across productive rearrangements. TCRdb retrieved this table from immuneACCESS and kept in-frame rearrangements only. Not all clones are present; in checked studies, unresolved V genes account for under half, and no reason is known for the remainder. The V and J calls and the clone size are those of that table, but D and trimming were determined from the DNA. The sample records a few hundred thousand clones, more than 70% of which are singletons. Less than 4% of the sample comes from the top ten.

Sample: peripheral blood. The receptor was derived from a woman aged 80 or over with acute or convalescent COVID-19. In this chain, TRBV21-1 is recombined with TRBJ1-4; the DNA was not compared with TRBD1, the D call given in the table. TRBV21-1 represents a pseudogene. Here is the DNA: TGTGCCAGCAGCAAAGACAGGGCGGTTCATGTGTTTTTT. This gives the protein CASSKDRAVHVFF.